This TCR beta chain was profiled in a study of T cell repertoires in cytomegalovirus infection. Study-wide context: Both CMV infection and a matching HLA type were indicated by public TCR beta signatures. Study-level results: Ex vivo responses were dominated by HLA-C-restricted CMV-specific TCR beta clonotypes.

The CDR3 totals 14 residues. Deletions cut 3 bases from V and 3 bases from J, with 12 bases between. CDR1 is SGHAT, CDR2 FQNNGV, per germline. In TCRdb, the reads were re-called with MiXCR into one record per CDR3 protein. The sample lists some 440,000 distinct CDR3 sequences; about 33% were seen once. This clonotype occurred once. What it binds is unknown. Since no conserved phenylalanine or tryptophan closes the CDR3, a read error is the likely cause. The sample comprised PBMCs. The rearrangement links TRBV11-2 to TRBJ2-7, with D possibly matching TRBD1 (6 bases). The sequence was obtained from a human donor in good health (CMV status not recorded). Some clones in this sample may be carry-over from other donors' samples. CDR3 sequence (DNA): TGTGCCAGCAGCTTTTCTACAGGGATCTACGAGCAGTACTTA. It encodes CASSFSTGIYEQYL.